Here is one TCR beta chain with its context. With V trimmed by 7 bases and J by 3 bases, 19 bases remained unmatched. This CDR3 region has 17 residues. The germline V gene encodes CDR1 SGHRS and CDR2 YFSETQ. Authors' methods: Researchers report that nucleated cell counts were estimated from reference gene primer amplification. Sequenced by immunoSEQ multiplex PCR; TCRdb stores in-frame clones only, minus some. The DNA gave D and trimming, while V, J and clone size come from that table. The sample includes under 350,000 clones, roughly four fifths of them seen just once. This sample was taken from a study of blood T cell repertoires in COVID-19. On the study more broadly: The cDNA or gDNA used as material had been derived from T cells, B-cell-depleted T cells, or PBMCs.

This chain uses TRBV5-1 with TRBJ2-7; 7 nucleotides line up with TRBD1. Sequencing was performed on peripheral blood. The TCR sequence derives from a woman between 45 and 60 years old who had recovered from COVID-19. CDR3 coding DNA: TGCGCCAGCCGACCCAACTTTGGACAGGCTTCCATCTACGAGCAGTACTTC. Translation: CASRPNFGQASIYEQYF.